This T cell receptor (beta chain) was profiled in a study of CD8 T cells in ankylosing spondylitis. Study observations and caveats: Blood from ankylosing spondylitis patients appeared to carry a characteristic roughly 8-variant TCR beta motif. Certain motif variants had earlier been reported in reactive arthritis synovial fluid and blood. In ankylosing spondylitis patients, matched synovial fluid reportedly showed significant enrichment of disease-linked clones. Disease-linked clones had a CD8+ phenotype and relatively low frequency in peripheral blood.

In the case of this clonotype: Its antigen remains unidentified.

V was clipped by 4 bases and J by 7 bases, with 23 bases between them. CDR1 and CDR2 (germline): SGHAT, FQNNGV. The CDR3 length is 17 residues. With molecular barcodes, quantitative 5'-RACE was used to make the TCR beta libraries. In TCRdb, the 5' RACE reads were re-called with MiXCR into one record per CDR3 protein. The table lists 200,000 to 250,000 distinct CDR3 sequences, just under 7.5% of them singletons. The sequence derives from a male donor with ankylosing spondylitis. Sequencing was performed on blood, either unsorted or a sorted T cell fraction (not recorded which). The rearrangement uses TRBV11-2 and TRBJ2-1; the D call may be TRBD1 or TRBD2 (5 bases each). The DNA of the CDR3 is TGTGCCAGCAGCTCCACGCACACGGCCTGGGGGTGGAATGAGCAGTTCTTC. This encodes CASSSTHTAWGWNEQFF. Drawing the rest from reference TRBV11-2 and TRBJ2-1, the complete variable domain is EAGVAQSPRYKIIEKRQSVAFWCNPISGHATLYWYQQILGQGPKLLIQFQNNGVVDDSQLPKDRFSAERLKGVDSTLKIQPAKLEDSAVYLCASSSTHTAWGWNEQFFGPGTRLTVL.